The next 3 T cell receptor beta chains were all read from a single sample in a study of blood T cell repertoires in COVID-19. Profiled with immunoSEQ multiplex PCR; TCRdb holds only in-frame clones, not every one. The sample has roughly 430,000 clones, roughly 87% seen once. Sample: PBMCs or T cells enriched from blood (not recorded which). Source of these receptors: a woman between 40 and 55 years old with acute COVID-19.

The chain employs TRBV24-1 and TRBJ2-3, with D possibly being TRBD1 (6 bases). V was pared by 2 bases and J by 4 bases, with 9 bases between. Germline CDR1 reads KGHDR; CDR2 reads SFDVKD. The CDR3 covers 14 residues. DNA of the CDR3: TGTGCCACCAGTGATTCACAGGGAGCAGATACGCAGTATTTT. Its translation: CATSDSQGADTQYF.

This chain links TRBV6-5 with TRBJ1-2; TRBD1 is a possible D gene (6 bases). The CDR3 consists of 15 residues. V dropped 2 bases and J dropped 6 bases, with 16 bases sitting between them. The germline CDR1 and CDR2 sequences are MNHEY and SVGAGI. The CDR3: CASSYLSQGPHGYTF. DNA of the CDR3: TGTGCCAGCAGTTACCTATCTCAGGGGCCCCATGGCTACACCTTC.

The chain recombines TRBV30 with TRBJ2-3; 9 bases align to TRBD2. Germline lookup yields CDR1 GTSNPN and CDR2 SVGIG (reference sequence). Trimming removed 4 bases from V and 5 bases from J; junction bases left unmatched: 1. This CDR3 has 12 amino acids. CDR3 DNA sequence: TGTGCCTGGACGCGGGGGGGAGATACGCAGTATTTT. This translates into CAWTRGGDTQYF.